This TCR beta chain was retrieved from a study of graft-versus-host responses after intestinal transplantation. Study summary: Tacrolimus plus steroids were given to all recipients for two to three years, preceded by anti-thymocyte globulin induction.

Study outcomes and limitations: Analysis identified GvH clones in recipient marrow, with some appearing first in ileum or blood.

Remarks on this clone: Antigen unknown.

Germline V gene lookup returns CDR1 SGHAT and CDR2 FQDESV (reference sequence). V gave up 2 bases and J gave up 4 bases, with 23 bases separating them. This CDR3 has 19 residues. Profiled with immunoSEQ multiplex PCR; TCRdb holds only in-frame clones, not every one. This table holds tens of thousands of clones, over 85% found once. The sequence was obtained from a human patient who received an intestinal transplant, so some T cells may come from the graft donor. V gene TRBV11-1 combines with J gene TRBJ1-4; TRBD1 is a possible D gene (5 bases). The sample here was PBMCs, taken about 320 days after intestinal transplant. CDR3 in amino acids: CASSLIRGVLVCLNEKLFF. CDR3 DNA sequence: TGTGCCAGCAGCTTAATTCGGGGGGTGTTAGTGTGCCTTAATGAAAAACTGTTTTTT.